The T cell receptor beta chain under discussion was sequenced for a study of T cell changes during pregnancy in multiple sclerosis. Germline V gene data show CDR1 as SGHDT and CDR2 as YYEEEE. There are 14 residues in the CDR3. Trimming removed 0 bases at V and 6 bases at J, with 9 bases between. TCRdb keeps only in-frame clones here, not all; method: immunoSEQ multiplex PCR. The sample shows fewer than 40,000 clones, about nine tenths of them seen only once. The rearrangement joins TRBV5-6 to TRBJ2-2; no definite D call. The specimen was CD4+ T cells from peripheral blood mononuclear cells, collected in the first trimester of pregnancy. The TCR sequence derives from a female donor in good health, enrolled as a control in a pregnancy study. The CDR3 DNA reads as TGTGCCAGCAGCTTGGACTGGGCCCCCGGGGAGCTGTTTTTT. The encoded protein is CASSLDWAPGELFF.